A single sample gave rise to the 7 T cell receptor beta chains below, sequenced in a study of blood T cell repertoires in COVID-19. Sequencing was performed with immunoSEQ multiplex PCR; in TCRdb, only in-frame clones are kept and a portion is missing. The repertoire holds approximately 89,000 clones, with more than 60% as singletons. Material for sequencing was peripheral blood. The receptors derive from a man in his 70s with acute or convalescent COVID-19.

The chain recombines TRBV27 with TRBJ2-7, with TRBD1 matching 10 bases. V trimming: 6 bases; J trimming: 5 bases; junction bases outside the gene matches: 7. The CDR3 spans 14 residues. CDR1 is MNHEY and CDR2 is SMNVEV in the germline V gene (reference sequence). The CDR3 DNA is TGTGCCAGCAGGAAACCGGGACAGGGGCACGAGCAGTACTTC. Residues: CASRKPGQGHEQYF.

Written as DNA, the CDR3 is TGTGCCAGTAGTGGACGACTCAAGCGGTCGTTAGGGTACGAGCAGTACTTC. It specifies CASSGRLKRSLGYEQYF. This sequence joins TRBV19 and TRBJ2-7, with D possibly TRBD2 on 5 matching bases. V lost 5 bases and J lost 4, with 24 bases in between. This CDR3 comprises 17 residues. Germline values: CDR1 LNHDA, CDR2 SQIVND (reference sequence).

The genes are TRBV7-2 and TRBJ2-5; D unclear. This CDR3 has 12 amino acids. V gave up 0 bases and J gave up 5 bases, with 4 bases separating them. Germline V gene sequence: CDR1 SGHTA, CDR2 FQGNSA. This CDR3 reads CASSLARETQYF. The CDR3 nucleotides read TGTGCCAGCAGCTTAGCGCGGGAGACCCAGTACTTC.

This rearrangement joins TRBV27 to TRBJ2-7, with 13 bases identical to TRBD2. Germline V gene lookup returns CDR1 MNHEY and CDR2 SMNVEV (reference sequence). The CDR3 has 15 amino acids. Germline trimming cut 7 bases from V and 3 bases from J; bases unmatched to any gene: 6. The CDR3 bases are TGTGCCAGCACCCCCCGGACTAGCGGGGGCTACGAGCAGTACTTC. Protein product: CASTPRTSGGYEQYF.

V and J are TRBV14 and TRBJ2-1, with D unresolved. Germline values: CDR1 SGHDN, CDR2 FVKESK. Trimming removed 0 bases at V and 7 bases at J, with 13 bases between. The CDR3 extends over 15 amino acids. The CDR3 bases are TGTGCCAGCAGCCAAGATTGGTTGGCCGGGAATGAGCAGTTCTTC. Its protein product is CASSQDWLAGNEQFF. Full variable domain (remainder filled in from reference TRBV14 and TRBJ2-1): EAGVTQFPSHSVIEKGQTVTLRCDPISGHDNLYWYRRVMGKEIKFLLHFVKESKQDESGMPNNRFLAERTGGTYSTLKVQPAELEDSGVYFCASSQDWLAGNEQFFGPGTRLTVL.

This chain connects TRBV2 to TRBJ2-3; 7 nucleotides align to TRBD1. CDR3 length equals 14 residues. The junction had 6 bases not matched to a gene; V was cut back by 7 bases and J by 2 bases. CDR1 is SNHLY and CDR2 is FYNNEI in the germline V gene. In nucleotides, the CDR3 is TGTGCCAGCATTAGGGGACAGTCCACAGATACGCAGTATTTT. Encoded protein: CASIRGQSTDTQYF.

V gene TRBV7-2 combines with J gene TRBJ1-1, with D perhaps TRBD1 (6 bases). The V gene's germline CDR1 is SGHTA and CDR2 FQGNSA. The ends were cut back, 5 bases at V and 6 bases at J, with 13 bases in the middle. The CDR3 consists of 13 residues. The CDR3 spells CASSPDRFAEAFF. In nucleotides, the CDR3 is TGTGCCAGCAGCCCAGACAGGTTCGCTGAAGCTTTCTTT.